The 6 T cell receptor beta chains below come from one sample, sequenced in a study of response to subunit inactivated influenza vaccine. TCRdb reanalysed the RT-PCR reads using MiXCR and keeps one entry per CDR3 protein. The sample lists around 580,000 distinct CDR3 sequences, 14% occurring once. The sample in question was PBMCs from blood, obtained less than 13 days after vaccination. The source is a man aged 50 to 59 who received an inactivated influenza vaccine.

V and J are TRBV28 and TRBJ2-7, with 7 nucleotides matching TRBD1. The V and J ends lost 5 bases and 2 bases, in that order; junction bases with no gene match: 3. The CDR3 extends over 13 amino acids. CDR1 and CDR2 (germline): MDHEN, SYDVKM. This chain's CDR3 is CASSRTGPYEQYF. The CDR3 DNA follows: TGTGCCAGCAGTAGGACAGGACCCTACGAGCAGTACTTC. Full variable domain (rest looked up from reference TRBV28 and TRBJ2-7): DVKVTQSSRYLVKRTGEKVFLECVQDMDHENMFWYRQDPGLGLRLIYFSYDVKMKEKGDIPEGYSVSREKKERFSLILESASTNQTSMYLCASSRTGPYEQYFGPGTRLTVT.

V is TRBV4-2 and J is TRBJ2-2; possibly TRBD2 for D (6 bases). This CDR3 region has 18 residues. V was cut by 1 base and J by 4 bases, with 19 bases left in between. Germline CDR1 and CDR2: LGHNA and YNFKEQ. For the CDR3, the DNA is TGTGCCAGCAGCCAAGTAGGAGTCGGGACTCTGGGCACCGGGGAGCTGTTTTTT. It translates to CASSQVGVGTLGTGELFF.

V is TRBV7-3 and J is TRBJ1-6, with D unresolved. The germline gives CDR1 SGHTA, CDR2 FQGTGA. This CDR3 has 13 residues. The V end was cut by 3 bases, the J end by 7 bases, with 7 bases between. CDR3 nucleotides: TGTGCCAGCAGCTTCTCACAGAATTCACCCCTCCACTTT. This sequence encodes CASSFSQNSPLHF. Full variable domain (missing parts from reference TRBV7-3 and TRBJ1-6): GAGVSQTPSNKVTEKGKYVELRCDPISGHTALYWYRQSLGQGPEFLIYFQGTGAADDSGLPNDRFFAVRPEGSVSTLKIQRTERGDSAVYLCASSFSQNSPLHFGNGTRLTVT.

This clonotype was recorded a few times. The chain has TRBV20-1 and TRBJ2-7; D not resolved. V was cut by 3 bases and J by 6 bases, with 21 bases left in between. CDR1 DFQATT and CDR2 SNEGSKA come from the germline V gene (reference sequence). The CDR3 has 15 amino acids. The CDR3 is CSASSWAESLREQYF. The CDR3 DNA reads TGCAGTGCTAGTAGTTGGGCAGAGTCCCTACGCGAGCAGTACTTC.

This clonotype has just a few counts. The rearrangement uses TRBV7-9 and TRBJ2-5, with D unclear. Trimming took 4 bases from V and 5 from J, leaving 8 bases between them. The CDR3 is 12 amino acids. CDR1 is SEHNR, CDR2 FQNEAQ, per germline (reference sequence). CDR3 in amino acids: CASSWVTETQYF. The CDR3 bases are TGTGCCAGCAGCTGGGTGACGGAGACCCAGTACTTC.

The V call is TRBV29-1, the J call TRBJ2-5; D is unclear. The germline V and J ends were trimmed by 0 bases and 1 base, with 6 bases remaining between them. The CDR3 spans 13 residues. Germline lookup yields CDR1 SQVTM and CDR2 ANQGSEA. The CDR3 protein is CSVEDPRQETQYF. The CDR3 coding sequence is TGCAGCGTTGAAGATCCCCGCCAAGAGACCCAGTACTTC.